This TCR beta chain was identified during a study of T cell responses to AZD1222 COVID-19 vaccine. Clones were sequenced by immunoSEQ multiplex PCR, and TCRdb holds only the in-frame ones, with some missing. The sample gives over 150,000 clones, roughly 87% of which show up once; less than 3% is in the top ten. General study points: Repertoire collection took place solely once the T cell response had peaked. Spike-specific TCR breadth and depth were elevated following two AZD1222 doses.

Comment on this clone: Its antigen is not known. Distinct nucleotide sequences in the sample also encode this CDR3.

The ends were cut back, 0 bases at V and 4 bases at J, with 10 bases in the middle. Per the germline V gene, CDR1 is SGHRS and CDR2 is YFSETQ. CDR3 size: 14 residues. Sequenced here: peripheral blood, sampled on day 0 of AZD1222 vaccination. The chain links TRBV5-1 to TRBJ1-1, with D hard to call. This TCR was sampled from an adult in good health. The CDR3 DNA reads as TGCGCCAGCAGCTTGGGCGGAGGTGGCACTGAAGCTTTCTTT. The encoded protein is CASSLGGGGTEAFF. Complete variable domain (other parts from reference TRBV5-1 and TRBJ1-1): KAGVTQTPRYLIKTRGQQVTLSCSPISGHRSVSWYQQTPGQGLQFLFEYFSETQRNKGNFPGRFSGRQFSNSRSEMNVSTLELGDSALYLCASSLGGGGTEAFFGQGTRLTVV.